The rows below give T cell receptor beta chains drawn from one sample of a study of CXCR3-negative and CXCR3-positive naive CD8 T cells. TCRdb reprocessed the 5' RACE reads, with one entry per CDR3 protein and no DNA. Its listing shows 150,000 to 180,000 distinct CDR3 sequences. What was sequenced was naive CXCR3+ CD8+ T cells from blood. All receptors derive from a human donor in good health. Some clones in this sample may be carry-over from other donors' samples. CDR3s include the opening cysteine and the closing phenylalanine or tryptophan.

j_call,v_call,cdr3_aa
TRBJ1-5,TRBV27,CASSLSVGQPQHF
TRBJ1-1,TRBV28,CASSSSLNTEAFF
TRBJ2-5,TRBV2,CASTNGRAEETQYF
TRBJ2-7,TRBV4-3,CASSQDSLGAAYEQYF
TRBJ2-7,TRBV11-1,CASSSDRMYEQYF
TRBJ2-1,TRBV4-2,CASSPGLALDEQFF
TRBJ1-5,TRBV28,CASTFSGQFSNQPQHF
TRBJ1-1,TRBV18,CASSPTGLEAFF
TRBJ2-2,TRBV15,CATSRTSLGELFF
TRBJ2-4,TRBV9,CASSVEDSLAKNIQYF
TRBJ2-1,TRBV5-1,CASSQDSGTPLEDEQFF
TRBJ2-1,TRBV14,CASSQDFYLRENPYNEQFF
TRBJ1-1,TRBV7-8,CASSLAGGTAAEAFF
TRBJ1-2,TRBV15,CATRGTGGYGYTF
TRBJ2-7,TRBV7-9,CASSNQKGAGSGREQYF
TRBJ1-2,TRBV12-3/TRBV12-4,CASTATGAGYGYTF
TRBJ1-1,TRBV29-1,CSVVQGLYTEAFF
TRBJ2-1,TRBV29-1,CSVEEAGSSYNEQFF
TRBJ2-1,TRBV20-1,CSARPAGASYNEQFF
TRBJ1-3,TRBV20-1,CSAGGWGEEAGNTIYF
TRBJ2-2,TRBV4-2,CASSQDLGLTNTGELFF
TRBJ2-5,TRBV7-2,CASSLAQAGQETQYF
TRBJ2-1,TRBV20-1,CSARDKGDEQFF
TRBJ2-7,TRBV7-9,CASRQTGGHLSYEQYF
TRBJ2-1,TRBV15,CATSRDSGGANEQFF
TRBJ2-5,TRBV11-2,CASSLGLLAGGPQETQYF
TRBJ2-7,TRBV5-8,CASSDRDRGAWDEQYF
TRBJ2-1,TRBV9,CASSVDPDYQRYNEQFF
TRBJ1-2,TRBV7-2,CASSLPTGLHNYGYTF
TRBJ1-1,TRBV9,CASSATGLNTEAFF
TRBJ2-2,TRBV24-1,CATNGETGELFF
TRBJ2-5,TRBV29-1,CSVEDRDRVGETQYF
TRBJ1-1,TRBV4-1,CASSQPGTGNTEAFF
TRBJ2-7,TRBV28,CASSLRRETYEQYF
TRBJ1-1,TRBV7-9,CVSSPGQLNTEAFF
TRBJ2-1,TRBV11-2,CASSLILRDNNEQFF
TRBJ1-5,TRBV28,CASSPLDISNQTQHF
TRBJ1-2,TRBV5-1,CASSSLAEDYGYTF
TRBJ1-4,TRBV18,CASSPTTPTNEKLFF
TRBJ2-2,TRBV14,CASTPIGQPTNTGELFF
TRBJ1-1,TRBV5-6,CASNLLMLNTEAFF
TRBJ1-2,TRBV4-2,CASSQEGDGYGYTF
TRBJ1-2,TRBV3-1,CASSHLGSFPSYGYTF
TRBJ1-1,TRBV5-1,CASSLGSGWMNTEAFF
TRBJ2-5,TRBV25-1,CASSEYRGRQETQYF
TRBJ1-1,TRBV10-3,CAISESGGWNTEAFF
TRBJ2-7,TRBV29-1,CSVQGLAGATYEQYF
TRBJ1-2,TRBV10-3,CAIRGLKEFDYGYTF
TRBJ2-7,TRBV9,CASSVGGSSSYEQYF
TRBJ1-2,TRBV29-1,CSVEDPQYLWTDHYGYTF
TRBJ1-5,TRBV28,CASSRPGQGQPQHF
TRBJ2-5,TRBV27,CASSLSWRARETQYF
TRBJ2-5,TRBV7-9,CASSYPEGDEETQYF
TRBJ1-5,TRBV6-5,CASSWTVPGVNQPQHF
TRBJ1-5,TRBV28,CASRVGSDNQPQHF
TRBJ1-5,TRBV7-9,CASSLGRSNQPQHF